This section outlines one TCR beta chain sequence together with its context. Its antigen has not been determined. Base qualities are not recorded, but no much larger clone differs from it by a single base. Library prep was done by the immunoSEQ multiplex PCR assay. Entries here come from immuneACCESS through TCRdb and include only in-frame sequences with V and J called. Some clones fail to appear in such tables; in the studies checked, an unresolved V gene covers under half of the shortfall, and the cause of the remainder is unknown. Counted in this sample were roughly 100,000 clones; roughly four fifths of them appeared once. The ten biggest clones cover over 10% of the sample. Based on the germline V gene (reference sequence), the CDR1 and CDR2 sequences are SGHNT and YYREEE. V is pared back by 3 bases and J by 2 bases, with 12 bases lying between the germline termini. The CDR3 numbers 14 residues from cysteine through phenylalanine. Left in the record is the CDR3 DNA by itself, 42 bases read in frame from the first base.

This sample stems from a study of control samples from healthy donors and cancer patients (dated by TCRdb to about 2020). The chain is encoded by TRBV5-4 joined to TRBJ2-7; TRBD1 is perhaps the D gene, given 6 matching bases. This sequence was found in a woman between 45 and 60 years old in good health. Sequencing was carried out using blood. The CDR3 here reads CASSSRDTTYEQYF. The DNA is TGTGCCAGCAGCTCCCGGGACACAACCTACGAGCAGTACTTC.